This T cell receptor beta chain comes out of a study of blood T cell repertoires in COVID-19 (dated by TCRdb to 2020 to 2021). In the study overall: The collaborator samples originated in the United States, Italy and Spain and spanned the acute and convalescent phases of COVID-19. HLA class I and class II types, where available, came from metadata supplied by the sample provider rather than from assay-based typing. The material from the prospective study consisted of cDNA or gDNA derived from T cells, B-cell-depleted T cells, or PBMCs. Sample metadata almost always included a de-identified subject ID, COVID-19 status, age in years and sex. Samples were obtained from the ongoing ImmuneRACE study (first 160 participants) and from 1,200 or so subjects provided by 6 global collaborators. Subjects who had been exposed to COVID-19, were actively infected with it, or had recovered from it provided the deeply sampled blood TCRbeta repertoires that made up the dataset. A freely available public database, intended as a resource for researchers studying the immune response to SARS-CoV-2, is where the repertoires were released.

Enrolling through a virtual design, the prospective study's participants ranged in age from roughly 18 to 100 years and lived across 24 United States geographic areas. In the prospective study, participants were assigned to cohorts based on the clinical history participants reported in a screening survey and a study questionnaire. Mobile phlebotomists in the prospective study collected whole blood, serum and a nasopharyngeal or oropharyngeal swab from every participant. Over an approximately two-month period, participants in the prospective study had the option of providing additional blood draws and questionnaires. Before DNA extraction, prospective study blood samples were shipped either frozen or at room temperature. TCRbeta CDR3 regions were amplified from genomic DNA using the immunoSEQ Assay, a bias-controlled multiplex PCR. The source study handled its data this way. The number of nucleated cells in each sample was estimated from the amplification of reference gene primers within the assay. Sequence reads were collapsed and filtered to measure the absolute abundance of every unique TCRbeta CDR3 rearrangement. For each sample, productive Simpson clonality was calculated as the square root of Simpson's diversity index over productive rearrangements. In TCRdb, the immuneACCESS table is reduced to in-frame sequences with V and J assigned. These tables do not hold every clone; where another copy was compared, an unresolved V gene accounts for under half, and the others remain unexplained. D and trimming were read from the DNA, whereas the V and J calls and clone size are those reported in that table. This sample is represented by 210,000 or so clones; around 84% of them were singletons. The top ten constitute around 4.5% of the sample.

What the study reported, not specific to this receptor: The quantity of clinical and demographic metadata differed by source and by participant and was supplied without curation.

Germline trimming amounts to 4 bases on V and 15 bases on J, with 18 as the count of junction bases outside the gene matches. The CDR3 goes from the cysteine to the phenylalanine over 15 residues. The read is trimmed to its CDR3 DNA, 45 bases read in frame from base 1. Based on the germline V gene, the CDR1 and CDR2 sequences are SGHRS and YFSETQ. On this clone: Its antigen target is currently unknown. No much larger clone is present one base from it, and per-base qualities are unavailable.

Sequencing was done on a sample of PBMCs or T cells enriched from blood (not recorded which). The chain links TRBV5-1 with TRBJ2-1; TRBD2 aligns with 8 central bases. This receptor was taken from a man younger than 40 with acute COVID-19. The encoded CDR3 is CASSRGAGTREDSFF. The DNA sequence is as follows: TGCGCCAGCAGCAGAGGAGCGGGGACTAGAGAAGACTCGTTCTTC.